What follows are 18 T cell receptor beta chains derived from one specimen sequenced in a study of shared clonotypes between healthy human individuals (dated by TCRdb to 2018 to 2020). The library relied on the immunoSEQ multiplex PCR assay. The immuneACCESS repertoire file appears here via TCRdb, limited to in-frame rearrangements. These files lack a portion of the clones; in checked studies, under half of the deficit traces to unresolved V genes, and the cause of the others is not known. This sample is represented by 2 million to 3 million clones; just over 90% of them were singletons. The top ten hold over 0.12% of the sample. The sequenced material came from naive CD4+ T cells sorted from blood. The sample's cell subset or site label, decoded: CD45RA+ positively selected. The receptor set was obtained from a young man in good health.

This sequence joins TRBV7-8 and TRBJ2-7; 11 nucleotides agree with TRBD1. The ends lost 2 bases at V and 2 bases at J; junction bases unmatched: 8. This CDR3 has 17 amino acids. The germline CDR1 and CDR2 sequences are SGHVS and FQNEAQ. CDR3 region: CASSLLQPGQGAYEQYF. The CDR3, as DNA: TGTGCCAGCAGCTTATTGCAACCGGGACAGGGGGCCTACGAGCAGTACTTC.

The chain employs TRBV6-5 and TRBJ2-7; TRBD2 matches 10 bases. This CDR3 has 13 residues. V was pared by 6 bases and J by 7 bases, with 6 bases of the junction left unmatched. Germline V gene sequence: CDR1 MNHEY, CDR2 SVGAGI. The CDR3 loop reads CASRRLAGGEQYF. The CDR3, as DNA: TGTGCCAGCAGGCGACTAGCGGGTGGGGAGCAGTACTTC.

This clone was detected once. The V call is TRBV7-2, the J call TRBJ2-1, with a possible D match to TRBD1 (6 bases). The CDR3 is made up of 13 amino acids. Trimming left V 1 base short and J 12 bases short, with 13 bases between. Looked up from germline, CDR1 is SGHTA and CDR2 is FQGNSA. CDR3 loop: CASSLGLWGPQFF. As DNA, the CDR3 is TGTGCCAGCAGCTTAGGTTTGTGGGGGCCGCAGTTCTTC. Complete variable domain (other parts from reference TRBV7-2 and TRBJ2-1): GAGVSQSPSNKVTEKGKDVELRCDPISGHTALYWYRQSLGQGLEFLIYFQGNSAPDKSGLPSDRFSAERTGGSVSTLTIQRTQQEDSAVYLCASSLGLWGPQFFGPGTRLTVL.

The chain has TRBV5-1 and TRBJ1-4; no clear D gene. Germline loops: CDR1 SGHRS, CDR2 YFSETQ. V dropped 0 bases and J dropped 0 bases, with 15 bases sitting between them. This CDR3 contains 18 residues. Written as DNA, the CDR3 is TGCGCCAGCAGCTTGGGCAAGCAAACCACCGCAACTAATGAAAAACTGTTTTTT. This translates into CASSLGKQTTATNEKLFF.

V gene TRBV30 combines with J gene TRBJ1-5; tentatively, D is TRBD1 (6 bases). Trimming took 3 bases from V and 3 from J, leaving 15 bases between them. Germline V gene sequence: CDR1 GTSNPN, CDR2 SVGIG (reference sequence). The CDR3 contains 15 residues. CDR3 DNA sequence: TGTGCCTGGAGCGCCCTACAGGGATTCAATCAGCCCCAGCATTTT. Its protein is CAWSALQGFNQPQHF.

The J gene is TRBJ2-5, the V gene TRBV2; 9 bases map to TRBD2. Germline values: CDR1 SNHLY, CDR2 FYNNEI. CDR3 length equals 17 residues. Losses at the gene ends were 4 bases for V and 6 bases for J; bases not matched to a gene: 15. CDR3: CASSGVAGVQEGKTQYF. The CDR3 coding sequence is TGTGCCAGCAGTGGGGTAGCGGGAGTCCAAGAGGGGAAGACCCAGTACTTC.

The chain is built from TRBV30 and TRBJ2-7, with a weak D call TRBD2 (6 bases). Germline V gene sequence: CDR1 GTSNPN, CDR2 SVGIG (reference sequence). This CDR3 is built from 14 residues. V dropped 7 bases and J dropped 0 bases, with 16 bases sitting between them. The CDR3 DNA reads TGTGCCTTTCGGGGACGGGGGAGCTCCTACGAGCAGTACTTC. This codes for CAFRGRGSSYEQYF.

Comments on this clone: The junction departs from germline at one end; a sequencing error may be responsible. The J gene is TRBJ2-3, the V gene TRBV7-7, with TRBD2 as a possible D gene (6 bases). This CDR3 region has 14 residues. Germline V CDR1 and CDR2: SSHAT, FNYEAQ (reference sequence). The CDR3 nucleotides read TGTGCTAGCAGCTCCGGGGGTGGCACAGATACGCAGTATTTT. Translated: CASSSGGGTDTQYF. The full variable domain, with the rest looked up from reference TRBV7-7 and TRBJ2-3, is GAGVSQSPRYKVTKRGQDVTLRCDPISSHATLYWYQQALGQGPEFLTYFNYEAQPDKSGLPSDRFSAERPEGSISTLTIQRTEQRDSAMYRCASSSGGGTDTQYFGPGTRLTVL.

This chain joins TRBV30 and TRBJ2-7, with D maybe TRBD1 (6 bases). This CDR3 contains 14 residues. Trimming removed 0 bases from V and 7 bases from J, with 16 bases in between. From germline, CDR1 is GTSNPN and CDR2 SVGIG (reference sequence). CDR3 DNA sequence: TGTGCCTGGAGTGTATACCTGGGGGCTCAAGAGCAGTACTTC. Its translation: CAWSVYLGAQEQYF.

This chain joins TRBV7-8 and TRBJ2-7; D is perhaps TRBD2 (7 bases). This CDR3 has 15 residues. Germline CDR1 SGHVS, CDR2 FQNEAQ. Trimming pared 2 bases from V and 2 bases from J, leaving 13 bases between. This CDR3 reads CASSLRGANPYEQYF. The CDR3 DNA reads as TGTGCCAGCAGCTTACGGGGGGCGAATCCCTACGAGCAGTACTTC. Full variable domain (outside the CDR3, taken from reference TRBV7-8 and TRBJ2-7): GAGVSQSPRYKVAKRGQDVALRCDPISGHVSLFWYQQALGQGPEFLTYFQNEAQLDKSGLPSDRFFAERPEGSVSTLKIQRTQQEDSAVYLCASSLRGANPYEQYFGPGTRLTVT.

The J gene is TRBJ1-5, the V gene TRBV18; D not certain. Germline assignment: CDR1 KGHSH and CDR2 LQKENI. This CDR3 spans 14 amino acids. The ends were cut back, 4 bases at V and 3 bases at J, with 10 bases in the middle. The CDR3 region has the DNA TGTGCCAGCTCACAAGGTGGAGACAATCAGCCCCAGCATTTT. Translated, it gives CASSQGGDNQPQHF.

The rearrangement uses TRBV5-1 and TRBJ2-1; the D is unclear. Germline CDR1 SGHRS, CDR2 YFSETQ. Deletions cut 0 bases from V and 6 bases from J, with 10 bases between. This CDR3 comprises 14 residues. The CDR3 protein is CASSLDRSSNEQFF. The CDR3 bases are TGCGCCAGCAGCTTGGACCGGTCTAGCAATGAGCAGTTCTTC.

A remark on this clone: The sample carries other DNA sequences with the same CDR3. The chain combines TRBV19 with TRBJ1-2, with TRBD1 matching 11 bases. This CDR3 has 14 amino acids. Germline V CDR1 and CDR2: LNHDA, SQIVND (reference sequence). V was pared by 5 bases and J by 3 bases, with 2 bases of the junction left unmatched. The chain's CDR3 is CASSRGQGDYGYTF. In DNA, the CDR3 is TGTGCCAGTAGTCGGGGACAGGGGGACTATGGCTACACCTTC. Full variable domain (missing parts from reference TRBV19 and TRBJ1-2): DGGITQSPKYLFRKEGQNVTLSCEQNLNHDAMYWYRQDPGQGLRLIYYSQIVNDFQKGDIAEGYSVSREKKESFPLTVTSAQKNPTAFYLCASSRGQGDYGYTFGSGTRLTVV.

This clone was seen once. The chain joins TRBV5-1 to TRBJ1-1; no clear D. V dropped 4 bases and J dropped 3 bases, with 19 bases sitting between them. CDR1 is SGHRS and CDR2 is YFSETQ in the germline V gene. The length of the CDR3 is 16 residues. CDR3 coding DNA: TGCGCCAGCAGCGATTCCTTTAGGGCCCCGGACACTGAAGCTTTCTTT. Protein: CASSDSFRAPDTEAFF.

This sequence joins TRBV29-1 and TRBJ2-5, with a weak D call TRBD2 (6 bases). V was shortened by 7 bases and J by 5 bases, with 17 bases between the two germline ends. This CDR3 has 13 amino acids. CDR1 and CDR2 (germline): SQVTM, ANQGSEA. CDR3 region: CSGWSAGRETQYF. DNA for the CDR3: TGCAGCGGCTGGTCGGCGGGGAGGGAGACCCAGTACTTC.

The sample holds one count of this clone. The genes are TRBV5-1 and TRBJ2-2; TRBD1 matches at 8 bases. Losses at the gene ends were 4 bases for V and 4 bases for J; bases not matched to a gene: 9. This CDR3 region has 16 residues. Germline V lookup: CDR1 SGHRS, CDR2 YFSETQ. DNA of the CDR3: TGCGCCAGCAGCCCCAGAGGACAGGGTCGCACCGGGGAGCTGTTTTTT. Translating gives CASSPRGQGRTGELFF.

V is TRBV25-1 and J is TRBJ2-3; a possible D gene is TRBD2 (7 bases). Trimming pared 2 bases from V and 5 bases from J, leaving 11 bases between. The CDR3 is 14 residues long. Germline V CDR1 and CDR2: MGHDK, SYGVNS. DNA for the CDR3: TGTGCCAGCAGTGAAAGGGGGGGCGGAGATACGCAGTATTTT. It translates to CASSERGGGDTQYF.

The CDR3 bases are TGTGCCAGCAGCGCGAGAAAAGGGGAGCTGTTTTTT. Amino acid sequence: CASSARKGELFF. The J gene is TRBJ2-2, the V gene TRBV13; D gene unclear. V shed 5 bases and J shed 8 bases, with 9 bases lying between them. This CDR3 comprises 12 residues. CDR1 and CDR2 (germline): PRHDT, FYEKMQ (reference sequence).